Given below is one T cell receptor beta chain in context. A CD45RA+ naive subset and a CD45RA-negative memory subset were split from CD4+ cells. The data originate from a study of shared clonotypes between healthy human individuals. The CDR3 covers 14 residues. V shed 2 bases, J shed 2 bases, and the junction held 3 bases outside the gene matches. Germline V gives CDR1 SGHTA, CDR2 FQGNSA. Sorted-subset replicate PCR reactions contained approximately 190 ng DNA, corresponding to approximately 30,000 T cell genomes. Sequencing was performed with immunoSEQ multiplex PCR; in TCRdb, only in-frame clones are kept and a portion is missing. The data hold over a million clones, with 95% to 99% observed a single time.

This sequence was found in a young man in good health. The sequencing sample was made of naive CD4+ T cells sorted from blood. As to subset: CD45RA+ positively selected. The J gene is TRBJ2-7, the V gene TRBV7-2; 7 bases are a match to TRBD2. For the CDR3, the DNA is TGTGCCAGCAGCTTATCTAGCGGAACCTACGAGCAGTACTTC. It is translated as CASSLSSGTYEQYF.